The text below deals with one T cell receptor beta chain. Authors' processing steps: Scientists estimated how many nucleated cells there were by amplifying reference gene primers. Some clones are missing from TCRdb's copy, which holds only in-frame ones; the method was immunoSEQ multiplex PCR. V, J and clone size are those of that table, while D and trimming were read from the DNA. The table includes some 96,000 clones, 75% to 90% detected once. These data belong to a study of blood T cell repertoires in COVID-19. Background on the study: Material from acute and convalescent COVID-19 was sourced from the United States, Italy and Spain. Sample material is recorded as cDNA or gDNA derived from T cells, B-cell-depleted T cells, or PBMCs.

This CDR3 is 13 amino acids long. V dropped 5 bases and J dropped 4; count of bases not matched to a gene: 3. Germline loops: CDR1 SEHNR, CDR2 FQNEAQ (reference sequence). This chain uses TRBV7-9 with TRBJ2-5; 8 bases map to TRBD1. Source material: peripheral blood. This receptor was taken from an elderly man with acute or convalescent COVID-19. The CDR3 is CASSPGGSETQYF. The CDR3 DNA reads TGTGCCAGCAGCCCAGGGGGCTCAGAGACCCAGTACTTC.